Here is one TCR beta chain with its context. Its antigen is unidentified. The data stem from a study of CD8 T cells in Susac syndrome. Random-hexamer reverse transcription was applied to about 0.45 to 1 ug RNA. With immunoSEQ multiplex PCR, TCR beta CDR3 was amplified across 54 Vbeta and 13 Jbeta. TCRdb called the immunoSEQ multiplex PCR reads again in MiXCR, with one record for every CDR3 protein. Altogether 90,000 or so distinct CDR3 sequences are present, about 93% being singletons, with the ten largest covering over 0.25%. The authors sequenced TCR beta from blood CD8+ and CD4+ T cells. Trimming took 0 bases from V and 10 from J, leaving 11 bases between them. The CDR3 spans 14 residues. Germline CDR1 and CDR2: SGHNT and YYREEE (reference sequence). Overall study results and limits: The study's TCR sequencing and HLA analysis covered a relatively small number of individuals, and the study acknowledged this.

The chain links TRBV5-4 to TRBJ2-6; possibly TRBD1 for D (7 bases). Sequencing was performed on CD8+ T cells from PBMCs. This clonotype originated in a human donor in good health. The CDR3 DNA reads as TGTGCCAGCAGCTTGGATGCAGGGGGGAACGTCCTGACTTTC. As protein: CASSLDAGGNVLTF.